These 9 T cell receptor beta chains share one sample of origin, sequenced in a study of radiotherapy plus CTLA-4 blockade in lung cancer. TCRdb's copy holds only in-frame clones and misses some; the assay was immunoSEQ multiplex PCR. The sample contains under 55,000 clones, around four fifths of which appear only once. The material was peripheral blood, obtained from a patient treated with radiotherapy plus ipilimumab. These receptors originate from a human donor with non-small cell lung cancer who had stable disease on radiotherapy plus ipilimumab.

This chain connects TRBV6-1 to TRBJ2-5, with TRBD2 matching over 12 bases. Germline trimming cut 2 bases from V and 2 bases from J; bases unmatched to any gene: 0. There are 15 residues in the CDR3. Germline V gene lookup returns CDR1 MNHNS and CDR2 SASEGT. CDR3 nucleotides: TGTGCCAGCAGTGAACTAGCGGGAGGGCAAGAGACCCAGTACTTC. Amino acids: CASSELAGGQETQYF.

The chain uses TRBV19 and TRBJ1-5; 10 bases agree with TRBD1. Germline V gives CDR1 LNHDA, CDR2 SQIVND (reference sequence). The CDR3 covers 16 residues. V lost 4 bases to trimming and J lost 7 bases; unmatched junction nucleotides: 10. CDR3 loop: CASSKGSGTGVQPQHF. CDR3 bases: TGTGCCAGTAGTAAGGGGTCCGGGACAGGGGTCCAGCCCCAGCATTTT.

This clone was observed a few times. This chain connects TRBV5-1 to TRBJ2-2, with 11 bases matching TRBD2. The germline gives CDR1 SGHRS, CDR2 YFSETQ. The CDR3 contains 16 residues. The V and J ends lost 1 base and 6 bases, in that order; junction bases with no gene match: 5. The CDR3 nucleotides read TGCGCCAGCAGCTTGTTAGCGGGAGGGCCCGCCGGGGAGCTGTTTTTT. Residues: CASSLLAGGPAGELFF.

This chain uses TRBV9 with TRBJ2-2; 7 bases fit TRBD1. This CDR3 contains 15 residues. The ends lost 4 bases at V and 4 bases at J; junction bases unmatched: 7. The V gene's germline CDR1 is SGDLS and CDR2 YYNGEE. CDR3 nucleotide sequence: TGTGCCAGCAGCACTACAGGGGTGGCCACCGGGGAGCTGTTTTTT. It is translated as CASSTTGVATGELFF.

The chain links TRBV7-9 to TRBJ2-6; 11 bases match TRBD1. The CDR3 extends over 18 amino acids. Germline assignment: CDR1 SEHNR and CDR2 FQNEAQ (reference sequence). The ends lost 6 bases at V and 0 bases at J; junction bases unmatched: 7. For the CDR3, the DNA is TGTGCCAGCAGTTCGGGACAGGGGGTAACCTCTGGGGCCAACGTCCTGACTTTC. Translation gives CASSSGQGVTSGANVLTF.

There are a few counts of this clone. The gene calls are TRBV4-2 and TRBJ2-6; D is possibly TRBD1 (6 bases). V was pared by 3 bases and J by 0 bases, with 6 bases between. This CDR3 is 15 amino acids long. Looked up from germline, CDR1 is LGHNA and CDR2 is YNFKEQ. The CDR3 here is CASSQDSSGANVLTF. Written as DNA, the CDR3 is TGTGCCAGCAGCCAGGACAGCTCTGGGGCCAACGTCCTGACTTTC.

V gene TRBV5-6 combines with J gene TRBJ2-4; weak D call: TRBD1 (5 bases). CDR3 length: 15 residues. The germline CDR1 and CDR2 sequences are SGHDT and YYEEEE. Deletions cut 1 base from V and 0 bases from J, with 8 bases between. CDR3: CASSLTTGAKNIQYF. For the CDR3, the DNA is TGTGCCAGCAGCTTGACCACAGGAGCCAAAAACATTCAGTACTTC.

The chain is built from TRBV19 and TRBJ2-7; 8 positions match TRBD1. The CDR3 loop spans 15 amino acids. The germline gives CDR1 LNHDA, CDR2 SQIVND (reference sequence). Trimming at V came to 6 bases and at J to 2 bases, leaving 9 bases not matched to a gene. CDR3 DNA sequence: TGTGCCAGTAGGCCAGGGAACAGGGGGACCTACGAGCAGTACTTC. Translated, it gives CASRPGNRGTYEQYF.

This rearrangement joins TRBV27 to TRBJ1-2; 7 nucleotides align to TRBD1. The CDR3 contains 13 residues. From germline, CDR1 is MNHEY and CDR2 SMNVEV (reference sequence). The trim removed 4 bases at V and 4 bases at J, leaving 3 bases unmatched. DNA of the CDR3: TGTGCCAGCAGTTCCAGGGGGTCCTATGGCTACACCTTC. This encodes CASSSRGSYGYTF.